The next 13 T cell receptor beta chains were all read from a single sample in a study of blood T cell repertoires in COVID-19 (dated by TCRdb to about 2020). Preparation of the library involved the immunoSEQ multiplex PCR assay. In its TCRdb copy, this immuneACCESS table keeps in-frame sequences only and misses some clones. Where compared with another copy, unresolved V genes explain less than half of these, and the others have no known cause. Here the sample has more than 250,000 clones; around 90% occur a single time. Of the sample, 1% is held by the ten largest clones. Specimen: peripheral blood. These receptors came from a man aged 50 to 60 with active or convalescent COVID-19.

The gene calls are TRBV28 and TRBJ1-4; D is perhaps TRBD1 (5 bases). Trimming left V 5 bases short and J 4 bases short, with 8 bases between. Per germline, CDR1 MDHEN and CDR2 SYDVKM. This CDR3 contains 13 residues. CDR3 DNA: TGTGCCAGCAGTGACAGTCTTAATGAAAAACTGTTTTTT. This sequence encodes CASSDSLNEKLFF.

This sequence joins TRBV4-2 and TRBJ1-4; D ambiguous. This CDR3 region has 17 residues. The germline V gene encodes CDR1 LGHNA and CDR2 YNFKEQ. Trimming shortened V by 2 bases and J by 0 bases, and 13 bases separated the two germline ends. DNA of the CDR3: TGTGCCAGCAGCCAATCCGTCGGAGAAGCAACTAATGAAAAACTGTTTTTT. This codes for CASSQSVGEATNEKLFF.

The CDR3 coding sequence is TGCGCCAGCAGCTTTCCCCGCGAACCACGGGCAGATACGCAGTATTTT. Residues: CASSFPREPRADTQYF. V is TRBV5-1 and J is TRBJ2-3; D unclear. Germline V gene data show CDR1 as SGHRS and CDR2 as YFSETQ. Trimming took off 2 bases at V and 4 bases at J, with 17 bases between the two ends. The CDR3 covers 16 residues.

The V call is TRBV30, the J call TRBJ1-6; D is perhaps TRBD1 (5 bases). Deletions cut 0 bases from V and 5 bases from J, with 8 bases between. The length of the CDR3 is 14 residues. The germline CDR1 and CDR2 sequences are GTSNPN and SVGIG (reference sequence). In DNA, the CDR3 is TGTGCCTGGAGTGTTTCGACAGATAATTCACCCCTCCACTTT. The encoded protein is CAWSVSTDNSPLHF.

V gene TRBV19 combines with J gene TRBJ2-6; TRBD1 is a possible D gene (5 bases). Looked up from germline, CDR1 is LNHDA and CDR2 is SQIVND (reference sequence). Trimming took 5 bases from V and 2 from J, leaving 13 bases between them. The CDR3 is 16 residues long. CDR3 loop: CASSVLRGTGANVLTF. The CDR3 nucleotides read TGTGCCAGTAGTGTACTTAGGGGAACTGGGGCCAACGTCCTGACTTTC. The variable domain in full, completed from reference TRBV19 and TRBJ2-6, reads DGGITQSPKYLFRKEGQNVTLSCEQNLNHDAMYWYRQDPGQGLRLIYYSQIVNDFQKGDIAEGYSVSREKKESFPLTVTSAQKNPTAFYLCASSVLRGTGANVLTFGAGSRLTVL.

This chain joins TRBV2 and TRBJ1-5; D not certain. V was clipped by 6 bases and J by 0 bases, with 9 bases between them. This CDR3 region has 14 residues. Germline V gene sequence: CDR1 SNHLY, CDR2 FYNNEI. The CDR3 here is CASRVDYSNQPQHF. Here the CDR3 DNA reads TGTGCCAGCAGGGTGGACTATAGCAATCAGCCCCAGCATTTT.

Points on this clone: The DNA is omitted, as the CDR3 cannot be located on it reliably, and the CDR3 follows TCRdb's listing. The CDR3 here is CASSGLRAGELFF. This rearrangement joins TRBV7-2 to TRBJ2-2; the DNA was not compared with TRBD2, the D call given in the table. The length of the CDR3 is 13 amino acids, counting both ends. Germline values: CDR1 SGHTA, CDR2 FQGNSA.

This clone was seen just once. The V call is TRBV27, the J call TRBJ2-5, with 14 nucleotides matching TRBD2. This CDR3 region has 17 residues. The ends lost 2 bases at V and 3 bases at J; junction bases unmatched: 5. The V gene's germline CDR1 is MNHEY and CDR2 SMNVEV (reference sequence). The chain's CDR3 is CASSLGVTSGREETQYF. DNA of the CDR3: TGTGCCAGCAGTTTAGGGGTGACTAGCGGGAGGGAAGAGACCCAGTACTTC.

This chain joins TRBV11-3 and TRBJ1-1, with TRBD1 matching 8 bases. Trimming took 5 bases from V and 4 from J; bases not matched to a gene: 6. CDR1 and CDR2 from the germline V gene are SGHNT and YENEEA. The CDR3 consists of 14 residues. The CDR3 is CASSAGQGSTEAFF. Written as DNA, the CDR3 is TGTGCCAGCAGCGCCGGACAGGGAAGCACTGAAGCTTTCTTT.

The V call is TRBV5-1, the J call TRBJ1-1, with 7 bases fitting TRBD1. Germline loops: CDR1 SGHRS, CDR2 YFSETQ. The CDR3 runs 15 residues. The trim removed 3 bases at V and 3 bases at J, leaving 8 bases unmatched. The CDR3 region has the DNA TGCGCCAGCAGCTCACAGGGGACGGGGGACACTGAAGCTTTCTTT. It specifies CASSSQGTGDTEAFF.

V gene TRBV18 combines with J gene TRBJ2-7; 7 positions agree with TRBD1. The length of the CDR3 is 14 residues. The V gene end was trimmed by 4 bases and the J gene end by 1 base; junction bases not matched to a gene: 4. Germline assignment: CDR1 KGHSH and CDR2 LQKENI. CDR3 protein: CASSRGQESYEQYF. In nucleotides, the CDR3 is TGTGCCAGCTCACGAGGACAGGAATCCTACGAGCAGTACTTC.

This chain links TRBV6-6 with TRBJ1-4; D is uncertain. CDR3 size: 17 residues. The germline gives CDR1 MNHNY, CDR2 SVGAGI (reference sequence). V was shortened by 5 bases and J by 0 bases, with 16 bases between the two germline ends. CDR3 nucleotide sequence: TGTGCCAGCAGTCCCGGTGGTATTATTGCAACTAATGAAAAACTGTTTTTT. As protein: CASSPGGIIATNEKLFF.

This clone was picked up a small number of times. The gene calls are TRBV7-3 and TRBJ1-4; D uncertain. Germline assignment: CDR1 SGHTA and CDR2 FQGTGA. There are 14 residues in the CDR3. The germline V and J ends were trimmed by 2 bases and 8 bases, with 12 bases remaining between them. CDR3: CASSLYQPGEKLFF. Written as DNA, the CDR3 is TGTGCCAGCAGCTTATACCAGCCCGGGGAAAAACTGTTTTTT.